The rows below give T cell receptor beta chains drawn from one sample of a study of T-cell memory formation after mild COVID-19. TCRdb passed the 5' RACE reads through MiXCR, listing each CDR3 protein once. The sample carries some 180,000 distinct CDR3 sequences, roughly 13% recorded once. The sample taken for sequencing was PBMCs or a T cell subset sorted from them (not recorded which). The source of these receptors is a young man who had mild COVID-19 (a few samples of this study predate the infection). Cell type and time point are not known. The CDR3 runs from the conserved cysteine through the conserved F or W. D genes are given only for firm matches. The size field is filled for only some rows; it gives once, few, many or a size class.

v_gene	d_gene	abundance	j_gene	CDR3nt	CDR3aa
TRBV18	-	-	TRBJ1-3	TGTGCCAGCTCACCAGCCCGATCGGCTGGAAACACCATATATTTT	CASSPARSAGNTIYF
TRBV6-6	TRBD1	-	TRBJ1-4	TGTGCCAGCAGTCACCGGGACAGGGTTGGAGAAAAACTGTTTTTT	CASSHRDRVGEKLFF
TRBV28	-	few	TRBJ1-6	TGTGCCAGCAGTTCTCCAGGGGATAATTCACCCCTCCACTTT	CASSSPGDNSPLHF
TRBV12-3/TRBV12-4	TRBD1	-	TRBJ1-5	TGTGCCAGCAGTTTCCGGACAGGGGTTCTTCAGCCCCAGCATTTT	CASSFRTGVLQPQHF
TRBV6-2/TRBV6-3	-	-	TRBJ1-1	TGTGCCAGCTGGGCATACCCTTCGCGGACTGAAGCTTTCTTT	CASWAYPSRTEAFF
TRBV4-1	-	-	TRBJ1-4	TGCGCCAGCAGCGGTATAGGTGATGAAAAACTGTTTTTT	CASSGIGDEKLFF
TRBV5-1	TRBD2	-	TRBJ2-7	TGCGCAAGCAGCTTGGCGGGGGGGTCAAGCTCCTACGAGCAGTACTTC	CASSLAGGSSSYEQYF
TRBV7-6	-	few	TRBJ1-1	TGTGCCAGCAGCGGACCGTACACTGAAGCTTTCTTT	CASSGPYTEAFF
TRBV3-1	-	few	TRBJ1-2	TGTGCCAGCAGCCAAGACTACAGACCCTATGGCTACACCTTC	CASSQDYRPYGYTF
TRBV30	TRBD1	-	TRBJ1-2	TGTGCCTGGACCACAGGACAGGGCTACGGCTACACCTTC	CAWTTGQGYGYTF
TRBV29-1	-	few	TRBJ2-7	TGCAGCGCGTCAGACTACGAGCAGTACTTC	CSASDYEQYF
TRBV5-4	-	-	TRBJ2-5	TGTGCCAGCAGCTTGGCCGGGCGAAGGGAGACCCAGTACTTC	CASSLAGRRETQYF
TRBV29-1	-	-	TRBJ1-2	TGCAGCGCCCACCAGAGAGCCTATGGCTACACCTTC	CSAHQRAYGYTF
TRBV6-5	TRBD1	few	TRBJ2-3	TGTGCCAGCAGTCTCCGGGACAGGGTGTCAGATACGCAGTATTTT	CASSLRDRVSDTQYF
TRBV6-1	-	few	TRBJ2-5	TGTGCCAGCAGTGGGCTCTTCGCCCAGACCCAGTACTTC	CASSGLFAQTQYF
TRBV7-2	TRBD2	few	TRBJ2-1	TGTGCCAGCAGCCCCAGCGGGGGAAACTACAATGAGCAGTTCTTC	CASSPSGGNYNEQFF
TRBV7-2	-	few	TRBJ2-3	TGTGCCAGCAGCTTAGGGGTACAGGGCTACACAGATACGCAGTATTTT	CASSLGVQGYTDTQYF
TRBV7-2	-	-	TRBJ2-5	TGTGCCAGCAGCACTAGGGGGGGTTCAATGGGGACCCAGTACTTC	CASSTRGGSMGTQYF
TRBV7-2	-	-	TRBJ2-1	TGTGCCAGCAGCGCTCTATGGGCGGATGAGCAGTTCTTC	CASSALWADEQFF
TRBV20-1	-	many	TRBJ2-5	TGCAGCGCCCCCCGGAGCCCACGGGAGACCCAGTACTTC	CSAPRSPRETQYF